This entry lists 3 T cell receptor beta chains sequenced from one sample in a study of regulatory T cells in long-lasting Graves disease. In building TCR beta libraries, iRepertoire HTBI primers were used together with Arm-PCR of CDR3 regions. From the multiplex PCR reads, TCRdb called clonotypes with MiXCR, one entry per CDR3 protein. The table records approximately 540,000 distinct CDR3 sequences, more than 10% of them present only once. The time point: newly diagnosed GD, antithyroid drugs for less than 3 months. Construction of the TCR library relied on RNA isolated from PBMCs. These same data were also listed under a study on T cells in Graves' hyperthyroidism and ophthalmopathy.

The source material was peripheral blood mononuclear cells (PBMCs), sampled at new diagnosis, from a patient treated with antithyroid drugs. These receptors were collected from a woman in her twenties or thirties with Graves disease.

This clonotype has at least ten counts. CDR3 DNA: TGTGCCAGCAGCCCCAGGGGGAGACTAAATCAGCCCCAGCATTTT. Translation gives CASSPRGRLNQPQHF. V is TRBV28 and J is TRBJ1-5, with TRBD1 matching over 7 bases. Unmatched junction bases numbered 9, after V lost 6 bases and J lost 4 bases. Germline lookup yields CDR1 MDHEN and CDR2 SYDVKM. This CDR3 region has 15 residues. Full variable domain (rest looked up from reference TRBV28 and TRBJ1-5): DVKVTQSSRYLVKRTGEKVFLECVQDMDHENMFWYRQDPGLGLRLIYFSYDVKMKEKGDIPEGYSVSREKKERFSLILESASTNQTSMYLCASSPRGRLNQPQHFGDGTRLSIL.

This clonotype was detected once. The germline gene is not matched at one end of the junction; a read error may be the cause. The chain uses TRBV10-3 and TRBJ2-1; D remains ambiguous. The germline gives CDR1 ENHRY, CDR2 SYGVKD. The CDR3 length is 13 residues. Written as DNA, the CDR3 is TGTGCCAGCAGTTACCCCCCCGCAGATGAGCAGTTCTTC. Its protein is CASSYPPADEQFF.

This clonotype was seen many times. The rearrangement joins TRBV29-1 to TRBJ2-7; 7 bases line up with TRBD1. The V gene end was trimmed by 6 bases and the J gene end by 2 bases; junction bases not matched to a gene: 7. The CDR3 runs to 13 residues. Germline CDR1 SQVTM, CDR2 ANQGSEA. CDR3: CSVQRQGAYEQYF. The CDR3 bases are TGCAGCGTCCAGAGACAGGGCGCCTACGAGCAGTACTTC.